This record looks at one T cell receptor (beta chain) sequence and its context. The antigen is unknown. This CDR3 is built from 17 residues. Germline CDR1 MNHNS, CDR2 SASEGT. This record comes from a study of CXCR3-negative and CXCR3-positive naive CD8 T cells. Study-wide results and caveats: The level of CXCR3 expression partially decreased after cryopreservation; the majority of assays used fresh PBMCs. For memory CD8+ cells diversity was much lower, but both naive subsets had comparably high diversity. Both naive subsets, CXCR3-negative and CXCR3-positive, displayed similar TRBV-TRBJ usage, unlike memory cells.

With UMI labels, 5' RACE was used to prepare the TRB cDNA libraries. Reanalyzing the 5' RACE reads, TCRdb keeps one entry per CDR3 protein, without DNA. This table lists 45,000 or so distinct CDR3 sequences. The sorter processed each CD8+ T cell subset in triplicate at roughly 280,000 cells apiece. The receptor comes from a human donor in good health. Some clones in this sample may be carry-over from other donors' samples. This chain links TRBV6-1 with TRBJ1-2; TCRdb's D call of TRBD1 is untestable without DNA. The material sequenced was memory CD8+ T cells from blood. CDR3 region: CASSEALGTPDSYGYTF.